This TCR beta chain came from a study of Ad26.COV2.S vaccination and SARS-CoV-2 variants. Trimming took 6 bases from V and 5 from J, leaving 14 bases between them. This CDR3 is 13 amino acids long. Looked up from germline, CDR1 is SGHRS and CDR2 is YFSETQ. This clone has only one observation. Treatment given: roughly 20 received Ad26.COV2.S at low or high dose, single or two shots; 5 received placebo; per-sample allocation not given. The study sampled participants on day 63 after the first vaccine or placebo injection. Assay used: immunoSEQ multiplex PCR; TCRdb lists only in-frame clones, some missing. The sample shows some 340,000 clones, around four fifths of them seen only once.

Sequenced here: peripheral blood, sampled in a trial of Ad26.COV2.S vaccine versus placebo. The TCR comes from a person between 18 and 65 years old who received the Ad26.COV2.S COVID-19 vaccine or a placebo. This chain joins TRBV5-1 and TRBJ2-5; D gene ambiguous. CDR3 protein: CASTRTGGETQYF. The CDR3 DNA follows: TGCGCCAGCACCCGGACGGGTGGTGAGACCCAGTACTTC. Combining the CDR3 with reference TRBV5-1 and TRBJ2-5 gives the whole variable domain KAGVTQTPRYLIKTRGQQVTLSCSPISGHRSVSWYQQTPGQGLQFLFEYFSETQRNKGNFPGRFSGRQFSNSRSEMNVSTLELGDSALYLCASTRTGGETQYFGPGTRLLVL.